The next 18 T cell receptor beta chains were all read from a single sample in a study of cytomegalovirus exposure and HLA in healthy donors. The PCR ran on 60 Vbeta and 13 Jbeta primers. Method: immunoSEQ multiplex PCR; TCRdb's copy keeps in-frame clones and lacks some. The sample lists 200,000 to 250,000 clones, over 60% occurring once. Sequenced sample: PBMCs. The receptor set was obtained from a man aged 18 to 29 in good health and CMV-seronegative.

The genes are TRBV4-1 and TRBJ2-7, with 8 bases lining up with TRBD1. The CDR3 loop spans 17 amino acids. Germline assignment: CDR1 MGHRA and CDR2 YSYEKL. The V segment lost 0 bases and the J segment 2 bases; nucleotides outside the gene matches: 9. The CDR3 loop reads CASSQEGGTGGAYEQYF. The CDR3 nucleotides are TGCGCCAGCAGCCAAGAAGGCGGTACAGGGGGTGCCTACGAGCAGTACTTC.

This chain links TRBV11-2 with TRBJ1-4; 9 bases map to TRBD1. This CDR3 is 14 amino acids long. Germline V CDR1 and CDR2: SGHAT, FQNNGV. J gave up 8 bases and V 3 bases, and 4 bases lay outside the gene matches. DNA for the CDR3: TGTGCCAGCAGCTTGGGGACAGGGAAGGAAAAACTGTTTTTT. It encodes CASSLGTGKEKLFF.

The chain is built from TRBV5-1 and TRBJ2-1; D possibly corresponds to TRBD1 (5 bases). CDR1 and CDR2 from the germline V gene are SGHRS and YFSETQ. V lost 5 bases, J lost 4 bases, and 16 bases lay in between. CDR3 length: 15 residues. As DNA, the CDR3 is TGCGCCAGCAGTCTCGCTACAGGATTTTACAATGAGCAGTTCTTC. It is translated as CASSLATGFYNEQFF.

This sequence joins TRBV18 and TRBJ2-5; D possibly corresponds to TRBD1 (6 bases). The CDR3 consists of 14 residues. Trimming shortened V by 2 bases and J by 4 bases, and 11 bases separated the two germline ends. Germline CDR1 KGHSH, CDR2 LQKENI. Here the CDR3 reads CASSPTEGGETQYF. The CDR3 DNA reads as TGTGCCAGCTCACCAACGGAAGGGGGAGAGACCCAGTACTTC.

With respect to this clone: Sequence at one end of the junction differs from germline and may be a read error. The chain recombines TRBV7-9 with TRBJ1-5, with 7 bases aligning to TRBD1. Germline V lookup: CDR1 SEHNR, CDR2 FQNEAQ (reference sequence). This CDR3 comprises 15 residues. The chain's CDR3 is CSSSPTGSSNQPQHF. The CDR3 nucleotides read TGTTCCAGCAGCCCGACAGGGAGTAGCAATCAGCCCCAGCATTTT.

The genes are TRBV4-3 and TRBJ2-3, with D perhaps matching TRBD1 (6 bases). Trimming removed 0 bases from V and 4 bases from J, with 11 bases in between. The germline V gene encodes CDR1 LGHNA and CDR2 YSLEER. CDR3 length: 15 residues. CDR3 DNA: TGCGCCAGCAGCCAAGAACAAACAGGGCCAGATACGCAGTATTTT. Encoded protein: CASSQEQTGPDTQYF.

The gene calls are TRBV18 and TRBJ1-3; TRBD1 matches 8 bases. The CDR3 extends over 16 amino acids. The V and J ends lost 5 bases and 0 bases, in that order; junction bases with no gene match: 6. The V gene's germline CDR1 is KGHSH and CDR2 LQKENI. The CDR3 nucleotides are TGTGCCAGCTCAAGAGAAACAGGGGGCTCTGGAAACACCATATATTTT. The encoded protein is CASSRETGGSGNTIYF.

This chain joins TRBV19 and TRBJ1-3; 10 bases line up with TRBD1. V shed 8 bases and J 5 bases; nucleotides not matched to a gene: 6. Germline V gives CDR1 LNHDA, CDR2 SQIVND (reference sequence). This CDR3 is built from 14 residues. This chain's CDR3 is CASGDRGGRNTIYF. CDR3 nucleotide sequence: TGTGCCAGTGGGGACAGGGGAGGCCGAAACACCATATATTTT.

The chain links TRBV25-1 to TRBJ1-3; TRBD1 might be the D (5 bases). Germline CDR1 and CDR2: MGHDK and SYGVNS. With 6 bases removed from V and 8 bases from J, the gap between germline ends came to 20 bases. The CDR3 spans 15 residues. The CDR3 DNA follows: TGTGCCAGCAGCCCTTCCCGGGACTCTATGGACACCATATATTTT. This gives the protein CASSPSRDSMDTIYF.

This clone turned up a few times. The chain is built from TRBV9 and TRBJ2-3, with 7 positions matching TRBD2. V lost 3 bases and J lost 2; bases outside the gene matches: 3. The length of the CDR3 is 14 residues. CDR1 and CDR2 (germline): SGDLS, YYNGEE. CDR3 in amino acids: CASSALANTDTQYF. DNA of the CDR3: TGTGCCAGCAGCGCACTAGCGAACACAGATACGCAGTATTTT.

The chain joins TRBV19 to TRBJ2-2; 11 bases fit TRBD1. The CDR3 consists of 15 residues. The V segment lost 5 bases and the J segment 6 bases; nucleotides outside the gene matches: 5. Per the germline V gene, CDR1 is LNHDA and CDR2 is SQIVND (reference sequence). The CDR3 DNA is TGTGCCAGTAGTCTGGGGACAGGGGGGCCCGGGGAGCTGTTTTTT. It translates to CASSLGTGGPGELFF.

Points on this clone: At one of its ends the junction is not consistent with the germline gene, which may arise from a read error. V usage is TRBV7-7 and J usage is TRBJ2-2; weak D call: TRBD2 (6 bases). This CDR3 region has 15 residues. Per germline, CDR1 SSHAT and CDR2 FNYEAQ (reference sequence). The CDR3 sequence is CASSLRTGVTGELFF. The CDR3 DNA sequence: TGTGCTAGCAGCTTACGAACGGGAGTTACCGGGGAGCTGTTTTTT.

The DNA of the CDR3 is TGTGCCAGCAGCTTAGACGGGGGGCGCTTCACCGGGGAGCTGTTTTTT. Translated: CASSLDGGRFTGELFF. The V gene is TRBV11-3, the J gene TRBJ2-2; perhaps TRBD2 as D (7 bases). Germline V CDR1 and CDR2: SGHNT, YENEEA. Trimming pared 0 bases from V and 4 bases from J, leaving 12 bases between. This CDR3 is 16 amino acids long.

The genes are TRBV9 and TRBJ2-3; D is perhaps TRBD1 (7 bases). The V and J ends lost 3 bases and 6 bases respectively, with 11 bases between them. The CDR3 is 13 residues long. Germline V gene data show CDR1 as SGDLS and CDR2 as YYNGEE. The CDR3 nucleotides read TGTGCCAGCAGCGCGGAGGGGGCGGATACGCAGTATTTT. It yields the protein CASSAEGADTQYF.

The chain joins TRBV11-2 to TRBJ2-7, with 13 bases identical to TRBD2. V lost 1 base to trimming and J lost 2 bases; unmatched junction nucleotides: 8. The CDR3 totals 18 residues. Germline V gene sequence: CDR1 SGHAT, CDR2 FQNNGV. CDR3: CASSLAFGTSGTPYEQYF. CDR3 bases: TGTGCCAGCAGCTTAGCATTCGGGACTAGCGGGACTCCCTACGAGCAGTACTTC.

This clone was detected only once. V usage is TRBV4-2 and J usage is TRBJ2-1, with 8 bases identical to TRBD1. The CDR3 is 15 residues long. J lost 8 bases, V lost 5 bases, and 11 bases had no gene match. Looked up from germline, CDR1 is LGHNA and CDR2 is YNFKEQ. Written as DNA, the CDR3 is TGTGCCAGCAGCGCCAGAGGACAGGGAATCCATGAGCAGTTCTTC. It yields the protein CASSARGQGIHEQFF.

The J gene is TRBJ1-2, the V gene TRBV28, with D tentatively TRBD1 (5 bases). Trimming shortened V by 7 bases and J by 7 bases, and 19 bases separated the two germline ends. Germline V CDR1 and CDR2: MDHEN, SYDVKM. CDR3 size: 14 residues. CDR3 sequence reads: CASTPGGGGGGYTF. DNA for the CDR3: TGTGCCAGCACCCCCGGGGGGGGAGGCGGTGGCTACACCTTC.

The V and J genes are TRBV28 and TRBJ1-1; 8 bases map to TRBD1. The CDR3 runs 13 residues. Trimming took 5 bases from V and 7 from J; bases not matched to a gene: 6. Germline V gene data show CDR1 as MDHEN and CDR2 as SYDVKM. CDR3 DNA sequence: TGTGCCAGCAGTGAGAAAGGACAGGGTGAAGCTTTCTTT. It is translated as CASSEKGQGEAFF.